This section outlines one T cell receptor (beta chain) sequence together with its context. Produced via immunoSEQ multiplex PCR; TCRdb's table is partial and in-frame only. In the table there are about 1.9 million clones, roughly 93% of which are singletons. This entry is derived from a study of shared clonotypes between healthy human individuals. V was cut by 11 bases and J by 1 base, with 16 bases left in between. CDR3 length: 14 residues. Germline V gene lookup returns CDR1 LNHDA and CDR2 SQIVND (reference sequence). Only CD45RO-negative cells positively selected for CCR7 counted as naive CD8 cells, so terminally differentiated effector memory CD45RA+ cells were excluded.

The sample was naive CD8+ T cells from PBMCs. The chain couples TRBV19 to TRBJ2-3, with D tentatively TRBD1 or TRBD2 (7 bases each). This clonotype was sampled from a man aged 18-30 years in good health. Some clones in this sample may be carry-over from other donors' samples. CDR3 residues: CAAGGGTGTDTQYF. DNA for the CDR3: TGTGCCGCAGGGGGGGGAACTGGCACAGATACGCAGTATTTT.